This T cell receptor (beta chain) originates from a study of graft-versus-host responses after intestinal transplantation. Findings of the study overall: Present in recipient marrow, GvH clones included some that appeared first in ileum or blood. The presence of high graft-versus-host to host-versus-graft clonal ratios in allografts characterized patients with graft-donor T cell macrochimerism.

Germline V gene sequence: CDR1 MDHEN, CDR2 SYDVKM. Trimming removed 3 bases at V and 3 bases at J, with 9 bases between. CDR3 length equals 13 residues. A remark on this clone: The antigen remains unidentified.

The table came from immunoSEQ multiplex PCR; TCRdb's copy has only in-frame clones and leaves some out. Of over 100,000 clones detected, 95% appear once; the ten largest clones hold 2.5% to 3.5%. Sequencing used unstimulated CD8+ T cells sorted from spleen or lymph node cells, obtained before intestinal transplant. The chain has TRBV28 and TRBJ2-7; D not resolved. This receptor was taken from a human donor who received an intestinal transplant. CDR3 bases: TGTGCCAGCAGTTTTTCCGACAACTACGAGCAGTACTTC. This codes for CASSFSDNYEQYF.